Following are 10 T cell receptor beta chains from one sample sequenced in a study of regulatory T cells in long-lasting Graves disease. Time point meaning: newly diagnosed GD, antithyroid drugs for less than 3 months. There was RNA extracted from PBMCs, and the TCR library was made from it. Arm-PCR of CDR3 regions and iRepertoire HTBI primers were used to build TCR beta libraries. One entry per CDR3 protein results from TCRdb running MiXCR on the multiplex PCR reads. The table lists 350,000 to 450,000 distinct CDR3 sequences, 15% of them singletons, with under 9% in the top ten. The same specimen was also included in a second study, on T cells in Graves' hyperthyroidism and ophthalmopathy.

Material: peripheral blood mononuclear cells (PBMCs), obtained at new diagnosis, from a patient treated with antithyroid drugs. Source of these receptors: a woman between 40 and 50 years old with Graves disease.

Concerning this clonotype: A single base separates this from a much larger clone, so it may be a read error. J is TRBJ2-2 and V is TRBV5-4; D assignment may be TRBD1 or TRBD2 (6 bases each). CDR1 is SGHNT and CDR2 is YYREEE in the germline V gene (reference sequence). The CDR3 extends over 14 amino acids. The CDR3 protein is CASSAAGATGGLFF. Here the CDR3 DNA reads TGTGCCAGCAGCGCCGCAGGGGCCACCGGGGGGCTGTTTTTT.

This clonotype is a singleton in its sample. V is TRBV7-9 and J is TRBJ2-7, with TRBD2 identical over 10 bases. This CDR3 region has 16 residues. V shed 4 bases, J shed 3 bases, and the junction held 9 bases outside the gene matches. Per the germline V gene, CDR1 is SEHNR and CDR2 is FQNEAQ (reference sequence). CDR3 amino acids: CASSSGLATIDYEQYF. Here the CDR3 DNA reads TGTGCCAGCAGCTCGGGACTAGCGACGATTGACTACGAGCAGTACTTC. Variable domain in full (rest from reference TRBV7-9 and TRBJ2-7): DTGVSQNPRHKITKRGQNVTFRCDPISEHNRLYWYRQTLGQGPEFLTYFQNEAQLEKSRLLSDRFSAERPKGSFSTLEIQRTEQGDSAMYLCASSSGLATIDYEQYFGPGTRLTVT.

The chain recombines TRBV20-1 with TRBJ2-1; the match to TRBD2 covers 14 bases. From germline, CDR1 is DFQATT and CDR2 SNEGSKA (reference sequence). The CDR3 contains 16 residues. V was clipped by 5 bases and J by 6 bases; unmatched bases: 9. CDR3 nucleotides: TGCAGTGCTGGCATCGGACTAGCGGGAGGAGGCAATGAGCAGTTCTTC. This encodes CSAGIGLAGGGNEQFF.

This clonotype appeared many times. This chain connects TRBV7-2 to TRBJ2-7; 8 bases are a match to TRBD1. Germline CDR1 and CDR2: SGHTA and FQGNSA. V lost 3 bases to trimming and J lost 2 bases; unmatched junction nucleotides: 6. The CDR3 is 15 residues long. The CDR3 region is CASSLAPDRAYEQYF. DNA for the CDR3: TGTGCCAGCAGCTTGGCCCCGGACAGGGCCTACGAGCAGTACTTC.

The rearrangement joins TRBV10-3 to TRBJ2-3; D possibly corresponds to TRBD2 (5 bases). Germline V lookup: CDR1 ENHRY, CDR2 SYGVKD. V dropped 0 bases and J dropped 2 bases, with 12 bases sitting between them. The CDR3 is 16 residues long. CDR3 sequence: CAISESRSGLTDTQYF. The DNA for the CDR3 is TGTGCCATCAGTGAGTCTCGAAGCGGACTCACAGATACGCAGTATTTT.

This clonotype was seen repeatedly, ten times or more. The CDR3 spells CASSSGTYDGTEAFF. CDR3 DNA sequence: TGTGCCAGCAGCTCCGGGACATACGACGGCACTGAAGCTTTCTTT. The rearrangement joins TRBV5-4 to TRBJ1-1; maybe TRBD1 (6 bases). V shed 3 bases and J shed 4 bases, with 16 bases lying between them. CDR3 length: 15 residues. Germline V gives CDR1 SGHNT, CDR2 YYREEE (reference sequence).

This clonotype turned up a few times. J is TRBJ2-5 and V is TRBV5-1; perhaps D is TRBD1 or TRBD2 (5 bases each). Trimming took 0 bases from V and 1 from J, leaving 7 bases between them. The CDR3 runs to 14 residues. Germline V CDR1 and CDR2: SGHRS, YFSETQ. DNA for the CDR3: TGCGCCAGCAGCTTGGGGGACCCCCAAGAGACCCAGTACTTC. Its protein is CASSLGDPQETQYF. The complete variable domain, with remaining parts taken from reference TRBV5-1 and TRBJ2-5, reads KAGVTQTPRYLIKTRGQQVTLSCSPISGHRSVSWYQQTPGQGLQFLFEYFSETQRNKGNFPGRFSGRQFSNSRSEMNVSTLELGDSALYLCASSLGDPQETQYFGPGTRLLVL.

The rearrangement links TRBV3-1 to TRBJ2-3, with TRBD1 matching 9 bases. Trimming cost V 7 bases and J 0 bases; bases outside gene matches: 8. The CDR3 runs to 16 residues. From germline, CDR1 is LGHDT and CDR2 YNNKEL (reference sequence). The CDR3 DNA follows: TGTGCCAGCACCCCAGCCGGGACAGGGAGCACAGATACGCAGTATTTT. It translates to CASTPAGTGSTDTQYF.

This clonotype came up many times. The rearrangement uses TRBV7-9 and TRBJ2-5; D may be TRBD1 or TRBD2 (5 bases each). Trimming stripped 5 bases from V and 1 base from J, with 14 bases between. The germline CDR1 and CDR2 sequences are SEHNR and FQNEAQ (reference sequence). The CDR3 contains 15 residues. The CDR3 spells CASSAPGAVQETQYF. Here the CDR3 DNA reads TGTGCCAGCAGCGCCCCCGGGGCAGTCCAAGAGACCCAGTACTTC.

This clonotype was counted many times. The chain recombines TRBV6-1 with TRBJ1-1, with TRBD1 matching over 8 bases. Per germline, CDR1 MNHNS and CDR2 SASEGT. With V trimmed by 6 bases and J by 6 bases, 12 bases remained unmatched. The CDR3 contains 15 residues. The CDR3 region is CASSSQPQGEAEAFF. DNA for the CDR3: TGTGCCAGCAGCTCTCAACCACAGGGGGAGGCTGAAGCTTTCTTT.